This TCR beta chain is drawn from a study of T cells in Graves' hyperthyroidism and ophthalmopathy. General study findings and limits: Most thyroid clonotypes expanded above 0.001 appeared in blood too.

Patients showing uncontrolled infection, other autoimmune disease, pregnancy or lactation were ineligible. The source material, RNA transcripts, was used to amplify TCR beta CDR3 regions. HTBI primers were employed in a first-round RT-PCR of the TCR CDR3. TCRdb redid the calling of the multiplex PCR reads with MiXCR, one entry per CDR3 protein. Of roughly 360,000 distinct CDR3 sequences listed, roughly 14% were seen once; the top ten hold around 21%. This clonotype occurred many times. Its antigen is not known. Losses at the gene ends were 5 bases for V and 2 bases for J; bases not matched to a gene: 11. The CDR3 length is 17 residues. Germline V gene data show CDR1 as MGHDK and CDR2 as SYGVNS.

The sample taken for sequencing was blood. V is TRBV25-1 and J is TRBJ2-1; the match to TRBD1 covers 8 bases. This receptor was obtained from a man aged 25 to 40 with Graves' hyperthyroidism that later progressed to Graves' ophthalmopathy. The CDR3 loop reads CASSSWTGSTPYNEQFF. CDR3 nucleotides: TGTGCCAGCAGTTCCTGGACAGGGAGCACTCCCTACAATGAGCAGTTCTTC.